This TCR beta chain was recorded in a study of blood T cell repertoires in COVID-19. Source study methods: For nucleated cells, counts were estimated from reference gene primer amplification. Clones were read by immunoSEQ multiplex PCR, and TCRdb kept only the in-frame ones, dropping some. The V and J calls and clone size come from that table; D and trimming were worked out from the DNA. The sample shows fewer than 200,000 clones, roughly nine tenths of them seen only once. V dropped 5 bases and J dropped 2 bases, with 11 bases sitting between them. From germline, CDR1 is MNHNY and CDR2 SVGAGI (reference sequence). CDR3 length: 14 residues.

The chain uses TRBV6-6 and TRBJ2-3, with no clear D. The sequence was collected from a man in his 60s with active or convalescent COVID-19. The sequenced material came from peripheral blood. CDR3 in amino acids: CASSRGRLTDTQYF. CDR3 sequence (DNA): TGTGCCAGCAGTCGCGGTCGCCTCACAGATACGCAGTATTTT.